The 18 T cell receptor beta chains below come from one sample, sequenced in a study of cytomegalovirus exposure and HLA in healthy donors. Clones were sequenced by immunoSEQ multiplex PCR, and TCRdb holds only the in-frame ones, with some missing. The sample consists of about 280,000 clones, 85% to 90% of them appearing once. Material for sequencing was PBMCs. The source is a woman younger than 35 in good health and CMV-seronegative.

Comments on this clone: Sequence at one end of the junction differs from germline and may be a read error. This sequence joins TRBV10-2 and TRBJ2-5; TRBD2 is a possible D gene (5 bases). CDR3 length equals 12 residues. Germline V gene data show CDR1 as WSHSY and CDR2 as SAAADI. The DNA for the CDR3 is TGCGCCAGCAAGGGAGCGAGCGACAACGAGAACTTC. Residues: CASKGASDNENF.

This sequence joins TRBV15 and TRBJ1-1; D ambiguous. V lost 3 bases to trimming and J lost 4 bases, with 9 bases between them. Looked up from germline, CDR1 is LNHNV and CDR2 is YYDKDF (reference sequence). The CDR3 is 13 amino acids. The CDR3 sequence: CATSRRRGTEAFF. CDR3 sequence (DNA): TGTGCCACCAGCAGGAGGCGGGGCACTGAAGCTTTCTTT.

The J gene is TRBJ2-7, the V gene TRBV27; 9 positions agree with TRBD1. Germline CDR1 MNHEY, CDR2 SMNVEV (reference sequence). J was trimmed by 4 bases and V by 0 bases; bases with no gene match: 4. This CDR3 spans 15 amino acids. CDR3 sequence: CASSLSGTGTYEQYF. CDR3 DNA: TGTGCCAGCAGTTTATCCGGGACAGGGACTTACGAGCAGTACTTC.

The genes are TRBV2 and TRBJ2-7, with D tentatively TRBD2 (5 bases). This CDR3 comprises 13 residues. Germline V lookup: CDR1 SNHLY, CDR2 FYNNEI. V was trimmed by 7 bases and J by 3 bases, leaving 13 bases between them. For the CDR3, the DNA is TGTGCCAGCAAGGGAGACTATGGCTACGAGCAGTACTTC. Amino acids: CASKGDYGYEQYF.

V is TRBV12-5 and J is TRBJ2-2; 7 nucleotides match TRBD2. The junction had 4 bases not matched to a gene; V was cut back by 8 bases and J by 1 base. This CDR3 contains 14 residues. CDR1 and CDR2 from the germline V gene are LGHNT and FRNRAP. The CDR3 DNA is TGTGCTAGTTCTAGCGGAATGAACACCGGGGAGCTGTTTTTT. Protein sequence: CASSSGMNTGELFF.

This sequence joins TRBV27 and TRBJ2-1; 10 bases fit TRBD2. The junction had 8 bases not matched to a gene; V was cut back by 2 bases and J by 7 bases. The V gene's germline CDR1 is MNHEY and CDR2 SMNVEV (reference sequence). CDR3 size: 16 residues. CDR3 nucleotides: TGTGCCAGCAGTTTACTCGGACTAGCGGCTGGGAATGAGCAGTTCTTC. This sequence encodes CASSLLGLAAGNEQFF.

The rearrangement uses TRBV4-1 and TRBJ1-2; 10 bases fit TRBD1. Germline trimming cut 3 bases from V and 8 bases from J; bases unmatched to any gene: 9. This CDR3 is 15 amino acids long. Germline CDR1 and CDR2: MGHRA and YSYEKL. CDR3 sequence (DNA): TGCGCCAGCAGCCACCCCGGGACAGGGGCGATGGGCTACACCTTC. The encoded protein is CASSHPGTGAMGYTF.

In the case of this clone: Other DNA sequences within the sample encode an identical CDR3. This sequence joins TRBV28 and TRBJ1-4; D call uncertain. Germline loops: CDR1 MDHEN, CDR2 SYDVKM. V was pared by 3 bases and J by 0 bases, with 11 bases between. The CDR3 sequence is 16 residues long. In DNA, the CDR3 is TGTGCCAGCAGTTTGACCACGGGGACAACTAATGAAAAACTGTTTTTT. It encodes CASSLTTGTTNEKLFF.

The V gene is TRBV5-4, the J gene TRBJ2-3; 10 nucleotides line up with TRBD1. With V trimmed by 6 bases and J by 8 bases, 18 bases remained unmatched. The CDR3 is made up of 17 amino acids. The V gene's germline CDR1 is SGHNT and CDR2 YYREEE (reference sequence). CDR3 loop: CASTPTGTGVILGTQYF. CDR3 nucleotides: TGTGCCAGCACCCCAACAGGGACAGGGGTGATCCTAGGTACGCAGTATTTT.

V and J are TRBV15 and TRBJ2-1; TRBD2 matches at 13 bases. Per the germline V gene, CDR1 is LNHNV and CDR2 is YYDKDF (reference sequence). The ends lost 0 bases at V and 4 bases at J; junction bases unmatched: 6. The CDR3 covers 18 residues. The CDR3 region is CATSRDWTSGRAYNEQFF. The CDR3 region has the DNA TGTGCCACCAGCAGAGATTGGACTAGCGGGAGAGCTTACAATGAGCAGTTCTTC.

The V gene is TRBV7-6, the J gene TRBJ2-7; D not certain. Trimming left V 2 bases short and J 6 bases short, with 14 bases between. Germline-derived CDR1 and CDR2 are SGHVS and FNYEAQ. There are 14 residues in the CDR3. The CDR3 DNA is TGTGCCAGCAGCTTAAGTCGGAGTTATGGCGAGCAGTACTTC. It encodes CASSLSRSYGEQYF.

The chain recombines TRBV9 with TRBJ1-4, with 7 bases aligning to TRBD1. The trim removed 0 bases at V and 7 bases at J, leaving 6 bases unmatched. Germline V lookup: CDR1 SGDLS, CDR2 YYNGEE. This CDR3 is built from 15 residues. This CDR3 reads CASSVGVTGTEKLFF. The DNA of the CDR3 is TGTGCCAGCAGCGTAGGCGTGACAGGGACTGAAAAACTGTTTTTT. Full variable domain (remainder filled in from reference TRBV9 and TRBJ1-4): DSGVTQTPKHLITATGQRVTLRCSPRSGDLSVYWYQQSLDQGLQFLIQYYNGEERAKGNILERFSAQQFPDLHSELNLSSLELGDSALYFCASSVGVTGTEKLFFGSGTQLSVL.

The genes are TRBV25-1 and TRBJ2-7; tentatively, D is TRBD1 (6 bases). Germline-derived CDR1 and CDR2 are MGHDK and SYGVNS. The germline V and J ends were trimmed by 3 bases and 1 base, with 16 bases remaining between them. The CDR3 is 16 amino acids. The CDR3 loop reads CASSEAVLTGSYEQYF. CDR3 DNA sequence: TGTGCCAGCAGTGAGGCAGTCCTGACAGGATCCTACGAGCAGTACTTC.

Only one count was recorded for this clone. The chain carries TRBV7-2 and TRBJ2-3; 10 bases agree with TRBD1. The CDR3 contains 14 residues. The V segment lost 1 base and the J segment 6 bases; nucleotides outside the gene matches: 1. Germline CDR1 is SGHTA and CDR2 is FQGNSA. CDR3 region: CASSLGTGGDTQYF. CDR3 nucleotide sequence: TGTGCCAGCAGCTTAGGGACAGGGGGGGATACGCAGTATTTT. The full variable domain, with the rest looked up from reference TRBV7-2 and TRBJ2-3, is GAGVSQSPSNKVTEKGKDVELRCDPISGHTALYWYRQSLGQGLEFLIYFQGNSAPDKSGLPSDRFSAERTGGSVSTLTIQRTQQEDSAVYLCASSLGTGGDTQYFGPGTRLTVL.

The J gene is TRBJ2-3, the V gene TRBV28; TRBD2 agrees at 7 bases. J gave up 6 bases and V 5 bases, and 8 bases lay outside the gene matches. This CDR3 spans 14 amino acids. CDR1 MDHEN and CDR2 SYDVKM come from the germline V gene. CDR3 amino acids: CASSIREDGDTQYF. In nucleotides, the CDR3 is TGTGCCAGCAGTATCCGGGAGGACGGGGATACGCAGTATTTT. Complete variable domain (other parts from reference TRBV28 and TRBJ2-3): DVKVTQSSRYLVKRTGEKVFLECVQDMDHENMFWYRQDPGLGLRLIYFSYDVKMKEKGDIPEGYSVSREKKERFSLILESASTNQTSMYLCASSIREDGDTQYFGPGTRLTVL.

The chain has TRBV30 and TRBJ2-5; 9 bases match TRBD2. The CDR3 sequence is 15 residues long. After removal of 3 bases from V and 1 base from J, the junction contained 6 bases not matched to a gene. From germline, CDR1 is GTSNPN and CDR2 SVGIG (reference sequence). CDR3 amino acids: CAWRGGSGSQETQYF. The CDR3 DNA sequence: TGTGCCTGGAGGGGGGGTAGCGGGAGCCAAGAGACCCAGTACTTC.

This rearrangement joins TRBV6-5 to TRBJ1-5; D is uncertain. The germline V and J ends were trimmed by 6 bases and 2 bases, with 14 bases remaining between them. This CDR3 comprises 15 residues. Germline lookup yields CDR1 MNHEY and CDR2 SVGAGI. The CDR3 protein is CASSGTRWGNQPQHF. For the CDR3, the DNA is TGTGCCAGCAGCGGCACGAGGTGGGGCAATCAGCCCCAGCATTTT.

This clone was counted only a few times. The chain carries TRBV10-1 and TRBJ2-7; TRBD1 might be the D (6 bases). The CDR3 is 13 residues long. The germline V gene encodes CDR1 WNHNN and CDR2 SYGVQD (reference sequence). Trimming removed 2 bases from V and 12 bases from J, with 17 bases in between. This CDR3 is CASSEGQSMSMYF. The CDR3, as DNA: TGCGCCAGCAGTGAGGGACAGTCTATGAGCATGTACTTC.